This TCR beta chain was obtained from a study of blood T cell repertoires in COVID-19. In the study overall: Researchers got acute and convalescent COVID-19 samples from the United States, Italy and Spain.

Everyone who took part was 18 to 89 years old, and they came from roughly 25 US areas. Grouping used clinical history reported by participants in a survey and questionnaire. The ends lost 2 bases at V and 5 bases at J; junction bases unmatched: 8. Germline lookup yields CDR1 LGHNA and CDR2 YSLEER. The CDR3 covers 16 residues. In this sample, this clone turned up once. Produced via immunoSEQ multiplex PCR; TCRdb's table is partial and in-frame only. Of about 270,000 clones listed, about nine tenths are singletons. The chain links TRBV4-3 to TRBJ2-3; TRBD1 agrees at 9 bases. Sequenced: PBMCs or T cells enriched from blood (not recorded which). The sequence was obtained from a woman aged 25 to 39 with acute COVID-19. In DNA form, the CDR3 reads TGCGCCAGCAGCCAATTGGGACAGGGCAACGGAGATACGCAGTATTTT. This translates into CASSQLGQGNGDTQYF.